A single sample gave rise to the 29 T cell receptor beta chains below, sequenced in a study of cytomegalovirus exposure and HLA in healthy donors. The table came from immunoSEQ multiplex PCR; TCRdb's copy has only in-frame clones and leaves some out. The repertoire holds fewer than 130,000 clones, with roughly 90% as singletons. The sample taken for sequencing was PBMCs. All receptors derive from a woman between 18 and 30 years old in good health and CMV-seronegative.

The J gene is TRBJ2-7, the V gene TRBV30; TRBD2 matches 10 bases. CDR1 GTSNPN and CDR2 SVGIG come from the germline V gene (reference sequence). The CDR3 covers 13 residues. V dropped 4 bases and J dropped 0; count of bases not matched to a gene: 0. The CDR3 coding sequence is TGTGCCTGGACTAGCGGGAGCTCCTACGAGCAGTACTTC. This sequence encodes CAWTSGSSYEQYF.

This chain connects TRBV6-5 to TRBJ2-1, with a weak D call TRBD2 (5 bases). Trimming cost V 6 bases and J 0 bases, with 12 bases left between them. The CDR3 contains 15 residues. Germline values: CDR1 MNHEY, CDR2 SVGAGI. This CDR3 reads CASRRSGGSYNEQFF. CDR3 DNA: TGTGCCAGCAGAAGAAGCGGAGGCTCCTACAATGAGCAGTTCTTC.

The chain links TRBV5-1 to TRBJ2-1; 13 bases align to TRBD2. V was pared by 3 bases and J by 2 bases, with 2 bases of the junction left unmatched. Germline CDR1 and CDR2: SGHRS and YFSETQ. The length of the CDR3 is 16 residues. CDR3 DNA: TGCGCCAGCAGCTCAACTAGCGGGAGGGCCTACAATGAGCAGTTCTTC. It codes for CASSSTSGRAYNEQFF. Based on the CDR3 plus reference TRBV5-1 and TRBJ2-1, the full variable domain is KAGVTQTPRYLIKTRGQQVTLSCSPISGHRSVSWYQQTPGQGLQFLFEYFSETQRNKGNFPGRFSGRQFSNSRSEMNVSTLELGDSALYLCASSSTSGRAYNEQFFGPGTRLTVL.

The rearrangement joins TRBV28 to TRBJ1-5; 9 nucleotides align to TRBD1. The V gene end was trimmed by 6 bases and the J gene end by 9 bases; junction bases not matched to a gene: 12. The germline CDR1 and CDR2 sequences are MDHEN and SYDVKM. This CDR3 contains 15 residues. The CDR3 nucleotides are TGTGCCAGCAGAAAGGGACAGGGCGCAAGACGGCCCCAGCATTTT. Protein: CASRKGQGARRPQHF.

This sequence joins TRBV4-1 and TRBJ2-7; D is unclear. This CDR3 is 15 amino acids long. V shed 0 bases and J shed 3 bases, with 12 bases lying between them. From germline, CDR1 is MGHRA and CDR2 YSYEKL. The CDR3 nucleotides are TGCGCCAGCAGCCAAGAAGGTAGGCCGGGCTACGAGCAGTACTTC. Residues: CASSQEGRPGYEQYF.

The chain links TRBV28 to TRBJ1-4; D call uncertain. Looked up from germline, CDR1 is MDHEN and CDR2 is SYDVKM. CDR3 size: 11 residues. V shed 8 bases and J shed 6 bases, with 7 bases lying between them. The CDR3 region is CASQTYEKLFF. In DNA, the CDR3 is TGTGCCAGCCAAACATATGAAAAACTGTTTTTT.

This sequence joins TRBV29-1 and TRBJ1-1, with 8 bases aligning to TRBD1. CDR1 and CDR2 from the germline V gene are SQVTM and ANQGSEA. J was trimmed by 11 bases and V by 6 bases; bases with no gene match: 14. The CDR3 is made up of 13 amino acids. The CDR3 DNA reads TGCAGCGTCGCGTCCCAGGGGGCACTAAGGGCTTTCTTT. Translating it yields CSVASQGALRAFF.

The rearrangement joins TRBV11-2 to TRBJ2-7; TRBD1 matches 7 bases. Losses at the gene ends were 5 bases for V and 2 bases for J; bases not matched to a gene: 15. The CDR3 is 17 amino acids. In germline, CDR1 is SGHAT, CDR2 FQNNGV. The CDR3 sequence: CASSRLEGRQGPYEQYF. In DNA form, the CDR3 reads TGTGCCAGCAGCCGATTAGAGGGGAGACAGGGCCCCTACGAGCAGTACTTC.

This clone was seen more than once but under ten times. The chain links TRBV28 to TRBJ2-7; 9 bases match TRBD1. Germline lookup yields CDR1 MDHEN and CDR2 SYDVKM. This CDR3 comprises 14 residues. V gave up 6 bases and J gave up 2 bases; unmatched junction bases: 5. This chain's CDR3 is CASRRGQGTYEQYF. The CDR3 DNA reads TGTGCCAGCAGGCGGGGACAGGGCACCTACGAGCAGTACTTC.

This clone was observed a single time. One end of the junction is discordant with germline, which a read error may explain. The genes are TRBV7-7 and TRBJ2-3, with no clear D. Germline CDR1 is SSHAT and CDR2 is FNYEAQ (reference sequence). The CDR3 length is 14 residues. CDR3 sequence reads: CASSSATAGDTQYF. DNA for the CDR3: TGTGCTAGCAGCTCAGCCACGGCCGGGGATACGCAGTATTTT.

This chain's CDR3 is CASSPFLSGEQMTEAFF. The CDR3 DNA is TGTGCCAGCAGCCCCTTTTTGTCGGGGGAACAGATGACTGAAGCTTTCTTT. The chain recombines TRBV11-2 with TRBJ1-1; D is possibly TRBD1 (5 bases). This CDR3 is built from 17 residues. The germline V gene has CDR1 SGHAT and CDR2 FQNNGV. The V and J ends lost 5 bases and 5 bases respectively, with 24 bases between them.

In DNA form, the CDR3 reads TGTGCCAGCAGTACAGGGCCCATCGGTTCACCCCTCCACTTT. Translation: CASSTGPIGSPLHF. V gene TRBV6-6 combines with J gene TRBJ1-6; weak D call: TRBD1 (6 bases). CDR3 length: 14 residues. Per germline, CDR1 MNHNY and CDR2 SVGAGI (reference sequence). The V end lost 5 bases, the J end lost 9 bases, and 14 bases lay between the germline ends.

The chain employs TRBV9 and TRBJ2-1, with TRBD2 matching over 14 bases. This CDR3 spans 20 amino acids. CDR1 and CDR2 (germline): SGDLS, YYNGEE. The ends lost 3 bases at V and 4 bases at J; junction bases unmatched: 15. CDR3 nucleotides: TGTGCCAGCAGCGGCCTCTCCGGGACTAGCGGGAGTAGTGGGTACAATGAGCAGTTCTTC. Protein: CASSGLSGTSGSSGYNEQFF. Using reference TRBV9 and TRBJ2-1 for the parts outside the CDR3, the full variable domain is DSGVTQTPKHLITATGQRVTLRCSPRSGDLSVYWYQQSLDQGLQFLIQYYNGEERAKGNILERFSAQQFPDLHSELNLSSLELGDSALYFCASSGLSGTSGSSGYNEQFFGPGTRLTVL.

Here the CDR3 DNA reads TGTGCCAGCAGCAGGACTAGCGGGAGTTACAATGAGCAGTTCTTC. It translates to CASSRTSGSYNEQFF. The chain combines TRBV7-2 with TRBJ2-1, with 13 bases fitting TRBD2. CDR3 length: 15 amino acids. The germline gives CDR1 SGHTA, CDR2 FQGNSA. Trimming at V came to 5 bases and at J to 4 bases, leaving 2 bases not matched to a gene.

J is TRBJ2-1 and V is TRBV29-1; 13 nucleotides line up with TRBD2. This CDR3 comprises 18 residues. Per the germline V gene, CDR1 is SQVTM and CDR2 is ANQGSEA. Trimming cost V 4 bases and J 2 bases; bases outside gene matches: 11. The CDR3 bases are TGCAGCGTTGTGGTGGAGGGACTAGCGGGGACGACCTACAATGAGCAGTTCTTC. It translates to CSVVVEGLAGTTYNEQFF.

This clone was found a few times. The genes are TRBV4-1 and TRBJ2-1; possible D gene TRBD2, 5 bases. The CDR3 length is 16 residues. Germline values: CDR1 MGHRA, CDR2 YSYEKL. Trimming took 1 base from V and 6 from J, leaving 16 bases between them. The CDR3 sequence is CASSQVDLVSSNEQFF. CDR3 in DNA: TGCGCCAGCAGCCAAGTGGACTTGGTGAGTAGCAATGAGCAGTTCTTC.

This chain links TRBV6-5 with TRBJ2-2, with D maybe TRBD1 (5 bases). Trimming removed 5 bases from V and 0 bases from J, with 7 bases in between. Germline CDR1 reads MNHEY; CDR2 reads SVGAGI. The CDR3 has 14 residues. The CDR3 nucleotides are TGTGCCAGCAGTATCAGGGCGAACACCGGGGAGCTGTTTTTT. This codes for CASSIRANTGELFF.

This clone was seen a few times. This chain links TRBV2 with TRBJ1-5; possible D gene TRBD1, 6 bases. This CDR3 has 13 residues. Germline CDR1 and CDR2: SNHLY and FYNNEI. The V end was cut by 5 bases, the J end by 6 bases, with 11 bases between. This CDR3 reads CASSLQGIQPQHF. The DNA of the CDR3 is TGTGCCAGCAGTTTACAGGGTATTCAGCCCCAGCATTTT.

The genes are TRBV7-9 and TRBJ2-7; possible D gene TRBD1, 5 bases. Trimming left V 5 bases short and J 4 bases short, with 9 bases between. Per germline, CDR1 SEHNR and CDR2 FQNEAQ (reference sequence). This CDR3 region has 12 residues. CDR3 in amino acids: CASSAQEYEQYF. The CDR3 DNA sequence: TGTGCCAGCAGCGCACAGGAATACGAGCAGTACTTC.

The chain combines TRBV6-4 with TRBJ1-6; 8 bases match TRBD1. With 7 bases clipped from V and 5 bases from J, the junction kept 4 bases outside the gene matches. Germline V gene lookup returns CDR1 MRHNA and CDR2 SNTAGT. The CDR3 consists of 14 residues. The CDR3 coding sequence is TGTGCCAGCAACTCAGGGGGCGATAATTCACCCCTCCACTTT. Its translation is CASNSGGDNSPLHF.

The chain is built from TRBV29-1 and TRBJ1-4; D gene uncertain. The CDR3 length is 14 residues. The germline V gene encodes CDR1 SQVTM and CDR2 ANQGSEA. The V gene lost 0 bases and the J gene lost 0 bases, with 5 bases spanning the gap. Here the CDR3 DNA reads TGCAGCGTTGAAGATCCCGCAACTAATGAAAAACTGTTTTTT. Translating it yields CSVEDPATNEKLFF.

The rearrangement uses TRBV28 and TRBJ2-5; D gene uncertain. The germline V gene encodes CDR1 MDHEN and CDR2 SYDVKM. Trimming took 4 bases from V and 5 from J, leaving 8 bases between them. The CDR3 has 12 amino acids. The CDR3 coding sequence is TGTGCCAGCAGTTCCGGGTCCGAGACCCAGTACTTC. Its protein product is CASSSGSETQYF.

The rearrangement uses TRBV10-3 and TRBJ2-7, with TRBD1 identical over 11 bases. CDR3 length: 18 residues. Germline V lookup: CDR1 ENHRY, CDR2 SYGVKD. With V trimmed by 11 bases and J by 6 bases, 24 bases remained unmatched. As DNA, the CDR3 is TGTGCCTCTACTAAAATTGCCCCGGGACAGGGGGGGGTTGTCGAGCAGTACTTC. This encodes CASTKIAPGQGGVVEQYF.

V usage is TRBV27 and J usage is TRBJ2-7; D gene unclear. The germline gives CDR1 MNHEY, CDR2 SMNVEV (reference sequence). With 1 base removed from V and 3 bases from J, the gap between germline ends came to 10 bases. The CDR3 spans 14 residues. As DNA, the CDR3 is TGTGCCAGCAGTTTATGGTCAGAAGACTACGAGCAGTACTTC. This translates into CASSLWSEDYEQYF.

The chain links TRBV5-5 to TRBJ2-7, with D perhaps TRBD1 (6 bases). The germline CDR1 and CDR2 sequences are SGHKS and YYEKEE (reference sequence). Trimming took 1 base from V and 0 from J, leaving 17 bases between them. This CDR3 is built from 17 residues. This CDR3 reads CASSLSFTGPPSYEQYF. CDR3 DNA sequence: TGTGCCAGCAGCTTGTCCTTTACAGGGCCCCCCTCCTACGAGCAGTACTTC. The variable domain in full, with the rest retrieved from reference TRBV5-5 and TRBJ2-7, is DAGVTQSPTHLIKTRGQQVTLRCSPISGHKSVSWYQQVLGQGPQFIFQYYEKEERGRGNFPDRFSARQFPNYSSELNVNALLLGDSALYLCASSLSFTGPPSYEQYFGPGTRLTVT.

V and J are TRBV7-9 and TRBJ2-1; D unresolved. Germline lookup yields CDR1 SEHNR and CDR2 FQNEAQ (reference sequence). The CDR3 is 14 amino acids. Trimming took off 2 bases at V and 9 bases at J, with 14 bases between the two ends. DNA for the CDR3: TGTGCCAGCAGCTTACAGTCGTCCTCGGGTGAGCAGTTCTTC. Residues: CASSLQSSSGEQFF.

The chain is built from TRBV7-2 and TRBJ2-3; 9 positions agree with TRBD2. The CDR3 contains 16 residues. The V gene's germline CDR1 is SGHTA and CDR2 FQGNSA. Losses at the gene ends were 5 bases for V and 4 bases for J; bases not matched to a gene: 10. CDR3 region: CASSPSSGSNADTQYF. The DNA for the CDR3 is TGTGCCAGCAGCCCAAGTAGCGGGAGTAACGCAGATACGCAGTATTTT.

This chain connects TRBV6-1 to TRBJ1-4, with D hard to call. V was shortened by 0 bases and J by 8 bases, with 13 bases between the two germline ends. CDR3 length: 15 amino acids. Per the germline V gene, CDR1 is MNHNS and CDR2 is SASEGT. The DNA for the CDR3 is TGTGCCAGCAGTGAAGCCTCGACGGGTAGGGAAAAACTGTTTTTT. Its protein is CASSEASTGREKLFF.

The J gene is TRBJ2-7, the V gene TRBV2, with 9 bases lining up with TRBD1. The CDR3 covers 14 residues. V was pared by 7 bases and J by 1 base, with 5 bases of the junction left unmatched. The V gene's germline CDR1 is SNHLY and CDR2 FYNNEI. The CDR3 nucleotides are TGTGCCAGCAAGCAGGACAGGGGTTCCTACGAGCAGTACTTC. The encoded protein is CASKQDRGSYEQYF.